Included here is one T cell receptor beta chain sequence, with context. Its antigen is as yet unknown. The sample comes from a study of cytotoxic CD8 clonotypes in ibrutinib-treated CLL. As for the study in general: On average, more than 90,000 productive rearrangements and 260,000 or so productive templates per sample.

Study results and caveats: Sampling time points were not equivalent between sustained-remission and progressing patients.

Sequencing sought depths of 1 in 200,000 to 1 in 1 million T cells. The assay was immunoSEQ multiplex PCR, and TCRdb's table has in-frame clones only and misses some. The sample has tens of thousands of clones, roughly three quarters seen once. Germline V gives CDR1 SGHRS, CDR2 YFSETQ. This CDR3 is 15 amino acids long. V was shortened by 4 bases and J by 1 base, with 14 bases between the two germline ends. The source was PBMCs, collected after 36 months of ibrutinib treatment. The receptor was isolated from a human donor with chronic lymphocytic leukemia. The genes are TRBV5-1 and TRBJ1-1; D is uncertain. The CDR3 reads CASSPAILPNTEAFF. Written as DNA, the CDR3 is TGCGCCAGCAGCCCTGCCATCCTCCCGAACACTGAAGCTTTCTTT. The full variable domain, in which reference TRBV5-1 and TRBJ1-1 provide the parts outside the CDR3, is KAGVTQTPRYLIKTRGQQVTLSCSPISGHRSVSWYQQTPGQGLQFLFEYFSETQRNKGNFPGRFSGRQFSNSRSEMNVSTLELGDSALYLCASSPAILPNTEAFFGQGTRLTVV.